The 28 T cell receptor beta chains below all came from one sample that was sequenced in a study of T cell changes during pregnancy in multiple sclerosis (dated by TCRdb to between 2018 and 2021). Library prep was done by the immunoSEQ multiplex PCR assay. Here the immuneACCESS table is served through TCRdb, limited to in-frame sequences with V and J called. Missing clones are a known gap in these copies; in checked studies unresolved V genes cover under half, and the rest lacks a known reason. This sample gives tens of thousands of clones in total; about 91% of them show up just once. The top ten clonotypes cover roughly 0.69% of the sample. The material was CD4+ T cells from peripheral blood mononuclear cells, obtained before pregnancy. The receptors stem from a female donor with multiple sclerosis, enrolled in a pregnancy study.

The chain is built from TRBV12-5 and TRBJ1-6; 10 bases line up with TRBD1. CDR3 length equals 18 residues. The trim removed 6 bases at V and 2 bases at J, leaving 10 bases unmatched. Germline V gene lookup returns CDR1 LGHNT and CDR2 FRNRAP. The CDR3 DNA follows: TGTGCTAGTGGCCCGGGACAGGGGCGTTTGGCCTATAATTCACCCCTCCACTTT. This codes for CASGPGQGRLAYNSPLHF.

The CDR3 region has the DNA TGTGCCAGCAGCTTGGGTACAGGGGCATACTACGAGCAGTACTTC. Translation gives CASSLGTGAYYEQYF. The V gene is TRBV5-5, the J gene TRBJ2-7, with 7 bases fitting TRBD1. This CDR3 is built from 15 residues. Trimming took 0 bases from V and 3 from J; bases not matched to a gene: 6. CDR1 is SGHKS, CDR2 YYEKEE, per germline (reference sequence).

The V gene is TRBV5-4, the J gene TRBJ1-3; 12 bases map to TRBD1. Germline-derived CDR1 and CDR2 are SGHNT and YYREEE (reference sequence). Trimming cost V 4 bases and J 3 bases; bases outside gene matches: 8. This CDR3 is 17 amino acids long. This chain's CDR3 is CASSQPGQGASGNTIYF. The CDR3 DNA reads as TGTGCCAGCAGCCAGCCGGGACAGGGGGCTAGTGGAAACACCATATATTTT.

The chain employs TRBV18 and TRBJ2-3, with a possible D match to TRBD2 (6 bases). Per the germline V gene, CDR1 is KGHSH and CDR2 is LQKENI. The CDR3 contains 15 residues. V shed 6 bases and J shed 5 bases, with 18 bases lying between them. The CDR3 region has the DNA TGTGCCAGCTCCTTCGACGGGGGTATTATAGATACGCAGTATTTT. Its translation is CASSFDGGIIDTQYF.

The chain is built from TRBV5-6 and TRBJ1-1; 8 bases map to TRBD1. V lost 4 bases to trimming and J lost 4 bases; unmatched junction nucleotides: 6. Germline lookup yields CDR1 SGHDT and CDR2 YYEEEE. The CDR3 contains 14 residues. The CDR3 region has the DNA TGTGCCAGCAGCGCAGACAGGGGACGCACTGAAGCTTTCTTT. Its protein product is CASSADRGRTEAFF.

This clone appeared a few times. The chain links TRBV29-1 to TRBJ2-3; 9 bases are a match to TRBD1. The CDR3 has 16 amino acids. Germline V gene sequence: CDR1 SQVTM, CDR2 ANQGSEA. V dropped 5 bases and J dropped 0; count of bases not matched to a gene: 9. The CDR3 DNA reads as TGCAGCGTTATGGGGACAGGGAAAAGGAGCACAGATACGCAGTATTTT. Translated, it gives CSVMGTGKRSTDTQYF.

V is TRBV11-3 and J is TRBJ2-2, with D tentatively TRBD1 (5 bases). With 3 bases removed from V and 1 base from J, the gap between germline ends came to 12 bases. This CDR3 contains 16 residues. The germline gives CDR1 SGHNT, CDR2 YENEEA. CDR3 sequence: CASSFQGLVNTGELFF. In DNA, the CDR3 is TGTGCCAGCAGCTTCCAGGGTCTCGTGAACACCGGGGAGCTGTTTTTT.

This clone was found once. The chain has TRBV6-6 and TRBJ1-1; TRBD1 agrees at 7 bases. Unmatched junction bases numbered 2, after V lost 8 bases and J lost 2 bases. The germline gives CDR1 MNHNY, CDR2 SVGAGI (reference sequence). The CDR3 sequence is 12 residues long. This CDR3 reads CASGDRNTEAFF. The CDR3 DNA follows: TGTGCCAGCGGGGACAGAAACACTGAAGCTTTCTTT.

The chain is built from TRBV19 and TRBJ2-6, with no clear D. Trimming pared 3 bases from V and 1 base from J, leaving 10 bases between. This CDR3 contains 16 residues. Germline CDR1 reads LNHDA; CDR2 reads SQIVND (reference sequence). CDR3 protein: CASSMAAQSGANVLTF. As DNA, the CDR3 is TGTGCCAGTAGTATGGCAGCACAGTCTGGGGCCAACGTCCTGACTTTC.

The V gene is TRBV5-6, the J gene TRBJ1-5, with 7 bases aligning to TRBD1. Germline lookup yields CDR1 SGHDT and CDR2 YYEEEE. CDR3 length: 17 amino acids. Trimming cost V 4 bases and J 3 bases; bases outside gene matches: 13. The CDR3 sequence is CASSQRTLTGYNQPQHF. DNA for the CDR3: TGTGCCAGCAGCCAGCGAACTCTGACAGGGTACAATCAGCCCCAGCATTTT.

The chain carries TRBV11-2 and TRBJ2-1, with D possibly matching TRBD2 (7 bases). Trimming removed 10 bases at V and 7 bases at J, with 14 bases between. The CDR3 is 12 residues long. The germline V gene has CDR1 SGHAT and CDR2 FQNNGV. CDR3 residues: CATLGGVNEQFF. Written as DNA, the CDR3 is TGTGCCACCCTAGGGGGGGTAAATGAGCAGTTCTTC.

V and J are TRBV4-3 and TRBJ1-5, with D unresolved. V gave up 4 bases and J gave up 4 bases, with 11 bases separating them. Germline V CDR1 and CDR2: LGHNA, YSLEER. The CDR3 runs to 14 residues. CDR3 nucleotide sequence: TGCGCCAGCAGCCGAGGGCTCGTAAATCAGCCCCAGCATTTT. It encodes CASSRGLVNQPQHF.

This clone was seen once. The DNA of the CDR3 is TGTGCCAGCAGCTCGGGACTAGCGGGGGGGCGTCAGTACTTC. Translated, it gives CASSSGLAGGRQYF. This sequence joins TRBV5-4 and TRBJ2-7; TRBD2 agrees at 16 bases. Looked up from germline, CDR1 is SGHNT and CDR2 is YYREEE (reference sequence). V dropped 3 bases and J dropped 10; count of bases not matched to a gene: 4. This CDR3 comprises 14 residues. The complete variable domain, with remaining parts taken from reference TRBV5-4 and TRBJ2-7, reads ETGVTQSPTHLIKTRGQQVTLRCSSQSGHNTVSWYQQALGQGPQFIFQYYREEENGRGNFPPRFSGLQFPNYSSELNVNALELDDSALYLCASSSGLAGGRQYFGPGTRLTVT.

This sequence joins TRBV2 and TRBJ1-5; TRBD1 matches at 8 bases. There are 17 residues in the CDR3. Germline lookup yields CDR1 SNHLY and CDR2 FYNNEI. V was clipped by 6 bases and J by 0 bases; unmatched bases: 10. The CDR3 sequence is CASRDDRGPYSNQPQHF. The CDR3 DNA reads TGTGCCAGCAGGGATGACAGGGGCCCATATAGCAATCAGCCCCAGCATTTT.

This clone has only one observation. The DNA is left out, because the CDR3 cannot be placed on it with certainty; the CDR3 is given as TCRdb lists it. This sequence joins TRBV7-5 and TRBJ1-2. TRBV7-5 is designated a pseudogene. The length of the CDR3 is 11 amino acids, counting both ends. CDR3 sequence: CVPYACGGYTF.

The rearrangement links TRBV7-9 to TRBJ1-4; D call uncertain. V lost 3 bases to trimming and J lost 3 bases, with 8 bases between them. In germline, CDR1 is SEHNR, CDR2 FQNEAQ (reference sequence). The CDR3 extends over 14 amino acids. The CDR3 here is CASSFWGANEKLFF. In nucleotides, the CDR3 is TGTGCCAGCAGCTTTTGGGGAGCTAATGAAAAACTGTTTTTT.

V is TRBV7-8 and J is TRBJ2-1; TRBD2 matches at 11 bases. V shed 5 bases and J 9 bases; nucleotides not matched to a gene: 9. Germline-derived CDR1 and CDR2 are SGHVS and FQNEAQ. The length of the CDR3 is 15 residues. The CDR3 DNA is TGTGCCAGCAGCCCCTTAGCGGGGGGGCCAGGTGAGCAGTTCTTC. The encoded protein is CASSPLAGGPGEQFF.

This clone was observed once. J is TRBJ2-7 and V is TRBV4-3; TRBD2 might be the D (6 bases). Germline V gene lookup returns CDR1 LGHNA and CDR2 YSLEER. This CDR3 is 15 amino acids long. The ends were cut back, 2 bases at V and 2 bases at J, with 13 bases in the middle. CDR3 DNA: TGCGCCAGCAGCCAAAGTGCCGGGACTCCCTACGAGCAGTACTTC. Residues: CASSQSAGTPYEQYF.

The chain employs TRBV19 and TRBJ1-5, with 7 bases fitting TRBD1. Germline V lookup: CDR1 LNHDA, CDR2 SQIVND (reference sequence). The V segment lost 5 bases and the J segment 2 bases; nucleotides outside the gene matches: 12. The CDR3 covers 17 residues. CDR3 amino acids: CASSSSGGRVGNQPQHF. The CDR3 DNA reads TGTGCCAGTAGTTCATCAGGGGGACGGGTGGGCAATCAGCCCCAGCATTTT.

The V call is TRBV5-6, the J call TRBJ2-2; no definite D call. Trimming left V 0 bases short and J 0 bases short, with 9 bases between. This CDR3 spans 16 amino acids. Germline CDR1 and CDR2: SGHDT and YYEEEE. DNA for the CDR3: TGTGCCAGCAGCTTGGAGCTCCGCTCGAACACCGGGGAGCTGTTTTTT. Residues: CASSLELRSNTGELFF.

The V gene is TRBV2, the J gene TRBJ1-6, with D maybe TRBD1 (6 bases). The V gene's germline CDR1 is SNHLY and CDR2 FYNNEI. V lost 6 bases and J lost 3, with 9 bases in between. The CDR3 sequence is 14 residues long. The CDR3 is CASRGGVYNSPLHF. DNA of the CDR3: TGTGCCAGCAGAGGGGGGGTCTATAATTCACCCCTCCACTTT.

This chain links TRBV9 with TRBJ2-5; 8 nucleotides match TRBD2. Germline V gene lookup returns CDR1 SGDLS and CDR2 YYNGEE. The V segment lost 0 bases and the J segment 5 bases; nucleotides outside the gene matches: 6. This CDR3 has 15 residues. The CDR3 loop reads CASSVEGLGLETQYF. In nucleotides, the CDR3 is TGTGCCAGCAGCGTAGAGGGACTAGGCCTCGAGACCCAGTACTTC.

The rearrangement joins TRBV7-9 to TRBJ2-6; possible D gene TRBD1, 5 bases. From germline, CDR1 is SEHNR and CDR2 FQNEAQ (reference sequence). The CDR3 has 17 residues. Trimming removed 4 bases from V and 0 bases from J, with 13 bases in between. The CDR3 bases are TGTGCCAGCAGCTCCCGACAGTCAGCCTCTGGGGCCAACGTCCTGACTTTC. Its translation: CASSSRQSASGANVLTF.

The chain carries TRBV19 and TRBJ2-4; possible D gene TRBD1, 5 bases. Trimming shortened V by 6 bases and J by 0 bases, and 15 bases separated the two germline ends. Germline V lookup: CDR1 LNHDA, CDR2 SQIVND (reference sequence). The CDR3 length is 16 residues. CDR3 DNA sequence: TGTGCCAGTAGCAGGGTTCACACCTTAGCCAAAAACATTCAGTACTTC. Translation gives CASSRVHTLAKNIQYF.

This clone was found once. As DNA, the CDR3 is TGTGCCAGCAGCCAAGAGGGACTGGGGTATTCACCCCTCCACTTT. Its translation is CASSQEGLGYSPLHF. The genes are TRBV14 and TRBJ1-6; possibly TRBD1 for D (5 bases). The germline gives CDR1 SGHDN, CDR2 FVKESK. This CDR3 is 15 amino acids long. Trimming cost V 0 bases and J 8 bases, with 11 bases left between them.

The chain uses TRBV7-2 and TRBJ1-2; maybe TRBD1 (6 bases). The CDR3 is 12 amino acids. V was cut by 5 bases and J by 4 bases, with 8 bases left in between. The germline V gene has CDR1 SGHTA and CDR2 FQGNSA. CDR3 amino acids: CASSQQGYGYTF. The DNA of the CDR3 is TGTGCCAGCAGCCAACAGGGCTATGGCTACACCTTC. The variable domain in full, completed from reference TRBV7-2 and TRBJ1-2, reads GAGVSQSPSNKVTEKGKDVELRCDPISGHTALYWYRQSLGQGLEFLIYFQGNSAPDKSGLPSDRFSAERTGGSVSTLTIQRTQQEDSAVYLCASSQQGYGYTFGSGTRLTVV.

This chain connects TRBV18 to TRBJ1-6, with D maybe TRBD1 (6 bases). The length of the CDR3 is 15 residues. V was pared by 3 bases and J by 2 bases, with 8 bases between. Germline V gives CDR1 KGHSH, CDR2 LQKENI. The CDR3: CASSPKGAYNSPLHF. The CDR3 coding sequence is TGTGCCAGCTCACCGAAGGGGGCCTATAATTCACCCCTCCACTTT.

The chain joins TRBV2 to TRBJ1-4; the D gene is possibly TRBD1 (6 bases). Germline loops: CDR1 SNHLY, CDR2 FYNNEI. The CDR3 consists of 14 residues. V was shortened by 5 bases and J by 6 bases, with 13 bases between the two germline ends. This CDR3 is CASSHRDNYEKLFF. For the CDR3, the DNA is TGTGCCAGCAGTCATCGGGACAATTATGAAAAACTGTTTTTT.